Included here is one T cell receptor beta chain sequence, with context. The sample comes from a study of graft-versus-host responses after intestinal transplantation. About the research overall: Recipients were all induced with anti-thymocyte globulin, then given tacrolimus and steroids for 3 to 4 years.

Between the trimmed V and J ends, which lost 0 bases and 3 bases, there was a span of 11 bases. This CDR3 contains 16 residues. Germline-derived CDR1 and CDR2 are MGHRA and YSYEKL. Measured with immunoSEQ multiplex PCR; TCRdb has only the in-frame clones, and not every one. The sample lists tens of thousands of clones, approximately 94% occurring once. This receptor was taken from a human patient who received an intestinal transplant, so some T cells may come from the graft donor. V gene TRBV4-1 combines with J gene TRBJ2-2, with D possibly TRBD2 on 5 matching bases. The source material was PBMCs, sampled 156 days after intestinal transplant. CDR3 sequence reads: CASSQDPSDYTGELFF. Here the CDR3 DNA reads TGCGCCAGCAGCCAAGATCCCTCGGACTACACCGGGGAGCTGTTTTTT.